The 8 T cell receptor beta chains given below trace back to one sample, sequenced in a study of T cell repertoires in cytomegalovirus infection. In TCRdb, the reads were re-called with MiXCR into one record per CDR3 protein. The sample contains some 320,000 distinct CDR3 sequences, around 29% of which appear only once. These receptors lack a known antigen. The material sequenced was cultured PBMCs, taken from culture after CMV antigen stimulation. These TCRs come from a human donor in good health (CMV status not recorded). Some clones in this sample may be carry-over from other donors' samples.

There are many counts of this clonotype. The chain employs TRBV7-3 and TRBJ2-5, with 7 bases aligning to TRBD2. CDR1 is SGHTA, CDR2 FQGTGA, per germline. This CDR3 has 15 residues. The V segment lost 1 base and the J segment 5 bases; nucleotides outside the gene matches: 7. The CDR3 reads CASSLKPAGEETQYF. CDR3 coding DNA: TGTGCCAGCAGCTTAAAGCCTGCGGGGGAGGAGACCCAGTACTTC.

The CDR3 DNA is TGTGCCAGCAGCTTAATGAGGGGGGATGAGACCCAGTACTTC. Protein product: CASSLMRGDETQYF. The V gene is TRBV7-2, the J gene TRBJ2-5; D possibly matches TRBD1 or TRBD2 (6 bases each). CDR1 is SGHTA and CDR2 is FQGNSA in the germline V gene. The CDR3 has 14 residues. V lost 2 bases and J 5 bases, leaving 12 bases between the germline ends.

The CDR3 nucleotides read TGCAGTGCTAGAGATGTGGGTCCTACGCGGTTCAGCAATCAGCCCCAGCATTTT. Its translation: CSARDVGPTRFSNQPQHF. This chain joins TRBV20-1 and TRBJ1-5; D uncertain. Germline CDR1 reads DFQATT; CDR2 reads SNEGSKA (reference sequence). This CDR3 region has 18 residues. Between the trimmed V and J ends, which lost 0 bases and 1 base, there was a span of 19 bases.

This clonotype appeared many times. The chain couples TRBV2 to TRBJ2-3; D assignment may be TRBD1 or TRBD2 (7 bases each). V lost 5 bases and J 7 bases, leaving 19 bases between the germline ends. The CDR3 is 15 residues long. Germline CDR1 SNHLY, CDR2 FYNNEI. CDR3 nucleotides: TGTGCCAGCAGTCAGGGGGGGACTGGCCTAAATACGCAGTATTTT. The encoded protein is CASSQGGTGLNTQYF.

The genes are TRBV6-2 or TRBV6-3 and TRBJ1-2; 8 bases align to TRBD1. CDR1 and CDR2 (germline): MNHEY, SVGEGT. J gave up 4 bases and V 3 bases, and 10 bases lay outside the gene matches. This CDR3 spans 16 amino acids. The CDR3 coding sequence is TGTGCCAGCAGTTATCTCGGGACAGGAGGACGCTATGGCTACACCTTC. Amino acids: CASSYLGTGGRYGYTF.

The chain joins TRBV3-1 to TRBJ2-7; 7 nucleotides match TRBD1. The germline V gene has CDR1 LGHDT and CDR2 YNNKEL (reference sequence). V dropped 3 bases and J dropped 4; count of bases not matched to a gene: 9. The CDR3 has 15 residues. CDR3 DNA: TGTGCCAGCAGCCAGACAGGGACCGGCGAGTACGAGCAGTACTTC. The encoded protein is CASSQTGTGEYEQYF.

The chain uses TRBV7-3 and TRBJ2-2; either TRBD1 or TRBD2 may fit D (5 bases each). V was cut by 2 bases and J by 7 bases, with 8 bases left in between. From germline, CDR1 is SGHTA and CDR2 FQGTGA. The CDR3 covers 13 residues. The CDR3 here is CASSLLGDGELFF. DNA of the CDR3: TGTGCCAGCAGCTTATTGGGGGACGGGGAGCTGTTTTTT.

This clonotype was counted a few times. J is TRBJ1-3 and V is TRBV12-3 or TRBV12-4; D remains ambiguous. The CDR3 has 15 residues. Trimming pared 7 bases from V and 0 bases from J, leaving 13 bases between. CDR3 nucleotides: TGTGCCAGCATGCGCAGGCGCTCCTCTGGAAACACCATATATTTT. Translating gives CASMRRRSSGNTIYF.